This T cell receptor beta chain was profiled in a study of T cell responses to AZD1222 COVID-19 vaccine. TCRdb keeps only in-frame clones here, not all; method: immunoSEQ multiplex PCR. The sample holds about 160,000 clones, approximately 91% seen once. Study-level findings and limits: Donors, mostly white British, included more females; clonal diversity was possibly underestimated. At baseline, just five to seven AZD1222 recipients tested seropositive. Dominant CD4 TCR responses targeted spike regions 160-218 and 743-854.

Worth noting for this clone: Its antigen remains unidentified.

J gave up 7 bases and V 2 bases, and 5 bases lay outside the gene matches. The CDR3 runs 14 residues. Germline lookup yields CDR1 MDHEN and CDR2 SYDVKM. This clonotype was obtained from an adult in good health. This material consisted of peripheral blood, taken on day 0 of AZD1222 vaccination. The rearrangement links TRBV28 to TRBJ2-1; TRBD1 aligns across 7 bases. Written as DNA, the CDR3 is TGTGCCAGCAGTTTAACCGGGACAGTGAATGAGCAGTTCTTC. This codes for CASSLTGTVNEQFF.